The next 10 T cell receptor beta chains were all read from a single sample in a study of T cells in Graves' hyperthyroidism and ophthalmopathy. RNA transcripts provided the source from which TCR beta CDR3 regions were amplified. The HTBI primer set drove a first-round RT-PCR of the TCR CDR3. MiXCR was run by TCRdb on the multiplex PCR reads, yielding one entry per CDR3 protein. The data hold just over 550,000 distinct CDR3 sequences, with approximately 44% observed a single time. The material sequenced was peripheral blood or thyroid tissue (not recorded which). The receptors stem from a woman between 18 and 30 years old with Graves' hyperthyroidism.

Here the CDR3 reads CASSGGDSYGYTF. The CDR3 region has the DNA TGTGCCAGCAGCGGAGGCGACAGCTATGGCTACACCTTC. This chain joins TRBV9 and TRBJ1-2; D is possibly TRBD1 (5 bases). Per the germline V gene, CDR1 is SGDLS and CDR2 is YYNGEE. This CDR3 has 13 residues. Deletions cut 3 bases from V and 4 bases from J, with 10 bases between.

This sequence joins TRBV2 and TRBJ2-2; D tentatively reads TRBD1 or TRBD2 (5 bases each). V was pared by 6 bases and J by 6 bases, with 17 bases between. CDR1 is SNHLY and CDR2 is FYNNEI in the germline V gene. CDR3 length: 15 amino acids. The CDR3 DNA reads TGTGCCAGCAGGAGGGGATGGGAACAGGCCGGGGAGCTGTTTTTT. Encoded protein: CASRRGWEQAGELFF.

This clonotype was observed at least ten times. The chain joins TRBV10-3 to TRBJ1-1; no clear D. The CDR3 totals 15 residues. Trimming removed 4 bases at V and 4 bases at J, with 16 bases between. Germline V gene lookup returns CDR1 ENHRY and CDR2 SYGVKD. This chain's CDR3 is CAISGSPTISTEAFF. The CDR3 nucleotides read TGTGCCATCAGTGGGTCCCCGACAATTAGCACTGAAGCTTTCTTT.

The chain links TRBV15 to TRBJ1-6, with D possibly matching TRBD1 (5 bases). The CDR3 consists of 15 residues. Per the germline V gene, CDR1 is LNHNV and CDR2 is YYDKDF (reference sequence). The V and J ends lost 0 bases and 10 bases respectively, with 13 bases between them. CDR3 nucleotide sequence: TGTGCCACCAGCAGAGATCGAGGGGCAGGCTCACCCCTCCACTTT. Translation: CATSRDRGAGSPLHF.

The table lists this clonotype with a few counts. The rearrangement uses TRBV2 and TRBJ1-5, with 9 bases aligning to TRBD1. The CDR3 totals 16 residues. Germline-derived CDR1 and CDR2 are SNHLY and FYNNEI. With 5 bases clipped from V and 6 bases from J, the junction kept 11 bases outside the gene matches. CDR3 sequence: CASSTPGTGLVQPQHF. In DNA, the CDR3 is TGTGCCAGCAGTACTCCCGGGACAGGGTTAGTTCAGCCCCAGCATTTT.

The V gene is TRBV20-1, the J gene TRBJ2-3, with TRBD2 identical over 9 bases. J was trimmed by 4 bases and V by 6 bases; bases with no gene match: 8. Germline lookup yields CDR1 DFQATT and CDR2 SNEGSKA (reference sequence). The CDR3 runs to 14 residues. CDR3: CSASRIAGADTQYF. The DNA for the CDR3 is TGCAGTGCAAGTCGCATAGCGGGAGCAGATACGCAGTATTTT.

Only a few counts were recorded for this clonotype. This chain connects TRBV5-1 to TRBJ2-7; D remains unclear. Germline lookup yields CDR1 SGHRS and CDR2 YFSETQ. The CDR3 contains 14 residues. The V and J ends lost 4 bases and 2 bases respectively, with 13 bases between them. CDR3 coding DNA: TGCGCCAGCAGCCACGGGCGGCTAGCCTACGAGCAGTACTTC. This sequence encodes CASSHGRLAYEQYF.

The rearrangement links TRBV11-2 to TRBJ1-2; 11 positions match TRBD1. Losses at the gene ends were 5 bases for V and 8 bases for J; bases not matched to a gene: 7. CDR3 length: 14 amino acids. Germline-derived CDR1 and CDR2 are SGHAT and FQNNGV. In DNA form, the CDR3 reads TGTGCCAGCAGCAAGGACAGGGGGCAGGGCGGCTACACCTTC. The encoded protein is CASSKDRGQGGYTF.

V and J are TRBV6-1 and TRBJ2-7; a possible D gene is TRBD2 (5 bases). The V gene's germline CDR1 is MNHNS and CDR2 SASEGT. V was clipped by 5 bases and J by 6 bases, with 20 bases between them. This CDR3 has 15 amino acids. The CDR3 here is CASSYSPGPEGEQYF. CDR3 sequence (DNA): TGTGCCAGCAGTTACTCCCCCGGACCCGAGGGCGAGCAGTACTTC.

In its sample, this clonotype was seen many times. This chain connects TRBV19 to TRBJ1-6; D gene unclear. Germline-derived CDR1 and CDR2 are LNHDA and SQIVND (reference sequence). The CDR3 loop spans 11 amino acids. With 5 bases removed from V and 7 bases from J, the gap between germline ends came to 3 bases. CDR3 nucleotides: TGTGCCAGTAGTGGAAATTCACCCCTCCACTTT. Its translation is CASSGNSPLHF.